This T cell receptor beta chain was found in a study of blood T cell repertoires in COVID-19. For the study at large: Whether acute or convalescent, the COVID-19 samples came from the United States, Italy and Spain.

Followed longitudinally, the Seattle patients had been enrolled during active infection. Germline loops: CDR1 SGHAT, CDR2 FQNNGV. Trimming at V came to 5 bases and at J to 0 bases, leaving 6 bases not matched to a gene. The CDR3 extends over 18 amino acids. Per the original methods: It was from reference gene primer amplification that nucleated cell counts were estimated. Sequenced by immunoSEQ multiplex PCR; TCRdb stores in-frame clones only, minus some. From that table come the V and J calls and clone size; the DNA was used to work out D and trimming. Among some 180,000 clones listed, approximately 83% were seen once.

Sequences were obtained from peripheral blood. The genes are TRBV11-2 and TRBJ2-1; TRBD2 matches at 14 bases. The TCR comes from a woman aged 40 to 55 with COVID-19, enrolled during active disease. The CDR3 is CASSPRLAGGGSYNEQFF. For the CDR3, the DNA is TGTGCCAGCAGCCCCCGACTAGCGGGAGGGGGCTCCTACAATGAGCAGTTCTTC.